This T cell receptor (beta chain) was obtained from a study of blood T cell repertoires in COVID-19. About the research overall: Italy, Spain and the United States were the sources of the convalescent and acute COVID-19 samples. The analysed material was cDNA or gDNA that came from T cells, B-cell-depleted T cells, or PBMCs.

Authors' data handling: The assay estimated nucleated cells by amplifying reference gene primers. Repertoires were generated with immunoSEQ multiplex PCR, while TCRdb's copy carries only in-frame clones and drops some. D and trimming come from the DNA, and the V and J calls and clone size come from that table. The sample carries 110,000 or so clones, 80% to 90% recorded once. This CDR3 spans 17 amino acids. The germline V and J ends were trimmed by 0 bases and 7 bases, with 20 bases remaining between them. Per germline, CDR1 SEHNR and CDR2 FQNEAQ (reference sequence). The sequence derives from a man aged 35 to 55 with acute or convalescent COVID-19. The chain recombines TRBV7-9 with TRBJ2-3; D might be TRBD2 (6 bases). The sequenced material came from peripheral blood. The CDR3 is CASSLAQSVGLSYTQYF. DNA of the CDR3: TGTGCCAGCAGCTTAGCGCAAAGCGTGGGACTTTCATATACGCAGTATTTT.